The rows below give T cell receptor beta chains drawn from one sample of a study of CD8+CD57+ T cells in acquired aplastic anemia. MiXCR was run by TCRdb on the reads, yielding one entry per CDR3 protein. The data contain 150,000 to 200,000 distinct CDR3 sequences, around 65% of them seen just once; the ten biggest clones take up 35% to 55%. Material: sorted CD4+, CD8+, or CD8+CD57+ T cells (not recorded which) from PBMCs. The receptors originated from a human donor with severe aplastic anemia or a healthy control (not recorded which). The CDR3 runs from the conserved cysteine through the conserved F or W. A D gene is named only where the DNA matches it firmly. Clone size is stated in some rows and not others, as once, few, many or a class when expanded.

V gene: TRBV7-2; clone size: once; J gene: TRBJ2-7; D gene: TRBD1; CDR3 protein: CASSLAGTGRVEQYF; CDR3 DNA: TGTGCCAGCAGCTTAGCCGGGACAGGGCGCGTCGAGCAGTACTTC
V gene: TRBV5-6; clone size: -; J gene: TRBJ2-1; D gene: TRBD1; CDR3 protein: CASSSGTVYNEQFF; CDR3 DNA: TGTGCCAGCAGCTCCGGGACAGTCTACAATGAGCAGTTCTTC
V gene: TRBV6-5; clone size: many; J gene: TRBJ2-7; D gene: -; CDR3 protein: CASSYTLGQNEQYF; CDR3 DNA: TGTGCCAGCAGTTATACCCTGGGTCAAAACGAGCAGTACTTC
V gene: TRBV2; clone size: -; J gene: TRBJ2-7; D gene: -; CDR3 protein: CASSDPGTPAYEQYF; CDR3 DNA: TGTGCCAGCAGTGACCCAGGGACTCCCGCCTACGAGCAGTACTTC
V gene: TRBV4-1; clone size: -; J gene: TRBJ2-7; D gene: TRBD1; CDR3 protein: CASSQDRGREQYF; CDR3 DNA: TGCGCCAGCAGCCAAGACAGGGGGCGTGAGCAGTACTTC
V gene: TRBV7-2; clone size: -; J gene: TRBJ2-5; D gene: -; CDR3 protein: CASSLTRVATQYF; CDR3 DNA: TGTGCCAGCAGCTTAACAAGGGTAGCTACCCAGTACTTC
V gene: TRBV7-2; clone size: -; J gene: TRBJ2-2; D gene: -; CDR3 protein: CASSWGTPPFGELFF; CDR3 DNA: TGTGCCAGCAGCTGGGGCACCCCACCGTTCGGGGAGCTGTTTTTT
V gene: TRBV19; clone size: -; J gene: TRBJ2-7; D gene: TRBD2; CDR3 protein: CASSFLAGESVYF; CDR3 DNA: TGTGCCAGTAGTTTTCTAGCGGGAGAAAGCGTATACTTC
V gene: TRBV6-4; clone size: many; J gene: TRBJ2-3; D gene: -; CDR3 protein: CASSTEGGSGTDTQYF; CDR3 DNA: TGTGCCAGCAGTACCGAGGGGGGATCGGGGACAGATACGCAGTATTTT
V gene: TRBV7-3; clone size: -; J gene: TRBJ2-3; D gene: -; CDR3 protein: CASSLTSRAASTDTQYF; CDR3 DNA: TGTGCCAGCAGCTTAACCTCTAGGGCTGCTAGCACAGATACGCAGTATTTT
V gene: TRBV27; clone size: -; J gene: TRBJ2-1; D gene: -; CDR3 protein: CASRWGKGYNEQFF; CDR3 DNA: TGTGCCAGCCGATGGGGGAAGGGTTACAATGAGCAGTTCTTC
V gene: TRBV30; clone size: few; J gene: TRBJ2-5; D gene: -; CDR3 protein: CAWSESTGGRETQYF; CDR3 DNA: TGTGCCTGGAGTGAATCAACGGGGGGCCGCGAGACCCAGTACTTC
V gene: TRBV7-9; clone size: -; J gene: TRBJ1-6; D gene: TRBD1; CDR3 protein: CASSGRQGGFSPLHF; CDR3 DNA: TGTGCCAGCAGCGGACGACAGGGGGGGTTTTCACCCCTCCACTTT
V gene: TRBV20-1; clone size: many; J gene: TRBJ2-7; D gene: TRBD2; CDR3 protein: CSAKGLVGGYEQYF; CDR3 DNA: TGCAGTGCTAAGGGACTAGTTGGGGGCTACGAGCAGTACTTC
V gene: TRBV7-2; clone size: -; J gene: TRBJ1-1; D gene: -; CDR3 protein: CASSRQVQTEAFF; CDR3 DNA: TGTGCCAGCAGCCGACAGGTTCAGACTGAAGCTTTCTTT
V gene: TRBV7-2; clone size: once; J gene: TRBJ2-7; D gene: TRBD2; CDR3 protein: CASTHEGGRAHEQYF; CDR3 DNA: TGTGCCAGCACCCACGAGGGCGGGAGGGCCCACGAGCAGTACTTC
V gene: TRBV9; clone size: -; J gene: TRBJ2-2; D gene: -; CDR3 protein: CASSLGLPGELFF; CDR3 DNA: TGTGCCAGCAGCTTGGGACTCCCCGGGGAGTTGTTTTTT
V gene: TRBV2; clone size: -; J gene: TRBJ1-4; D gene: -; CDR3 protein: CASRWDNEKLFF; CDR3 DNA: TGTGCCAGCAGGTGGGATAATGAAAAACTGTTTTTT
V gene: TRBV6-6; clone size: many; J gene: TRBJ1-5; D gene: -; CDR3 protein: CASSYEGIPYQPQHF; CDR3 DNA: TGTGCCAGCAGTTACGAAGGAATTCCCTATCAGCCCCAGCATTTT
V gene: TRBV6-6; clone size: -; J gene: TRBJ2-7; D gene: -; CDR3 protein: CASSYATGSVYEQYF; CDR3 DNA: TGTGCCAGCAGTTACGCCACCGGGTCCGTCTACGAGCAGTACTTC
V gene: TRBV11-3; clone size: -; J gene: TRBJ2-4; D gene: -; CDR3 protein: CASSFGQGIDLASPQYF; CDR3 DNA: TGTGCCAGCAGCTTTGGGCAGGGAATAGACTTAGCCAGCCCCCAGTACTTC
V gene: TRBV7-8; clone size: -; J gene: TRBJ2-2; D gene: -; CDR3 protein: CASSPGSVTGELFF; CDR3 DNA: TGTGCCAGCAGCCCGGGTTCGGTCACCGGGGAGCTGTTTTTT
V gene: TRBV19; clone size: -; J gene: TRBJ1-3; D gene: -; CDR3 protein: CASIPADSSGNTIYF; CDR3 DNA: TGTGCCAGCATCCCCGCGGACAGTTCTGGAAACACCATATATTTT
V gene: TRBV14; clone size: -; J gene: TRBJ2-5; D gene: -; CDR3 protein: CASRPDGVQETQYF; CDR3 DNA: TGTGCCAGCAGGCCGGACGGAGTCCAAGAGACCCAGTACTTC
V gene: TRBV2; clone size: -; J gene: TRBJ2-7; D gene: -; CDR3 protein: CAMTVTSSYEQYF; CDR3 DNA: TGTGCCATGACTGTGACGAGCTCCTACGAGCAGTACTTC
V gene: TRBV20-1; clone size: -; J gene: TRBJ2-6; D gene: -; CDR3 protein: CSARSRRAGANVLTF; CDR3 DNA: TGCAGTGCTAGAAGCAGAAGGGCTGGGGCCAACGTCCTGACTTTC
V gene: TRBV7-8; clone size: -; J gene: TRBJ2-7; D gene: TRBD2; CDR3 protein: CASSPPGLAIEQYF; CDR3 DNA: TGTGCCAGCAGCCCCCCGGGACTAGCGATCGAGCAGTACTTC
V gene: TRBV10-3; clone size: -; J gene: TRBJ1-3; D gene: -; CDR3 protein: CAISARISGNTIYF; CDR3 DNA: TGTGCCATCAGTGCGAGGATCTCTGGAAACACCATATATTTT
V gene: TRBV19; clone size: -; J gene: TRBJ2-6; D gene: -; CDR3 protein: CASSILLRGLNTEAF; CDR3 DNA: TGTGCCAGTAGTATACTCCTCAGGGGACTGAACACTGAAGCTTTC
V gene: TRBV12-3/TRBV12-4; clone size: once; J gene: TRBJ1-2; D gene: -; CDR3 protein: CASSQKGGYTF; CDR3 DNA: TGTGCCAGCAGTCAGAAGGGTGGCTACACCTTC
V gene: TRBV12-3/TRBV12-4; clone size: -; J gene: TRBJ2-7; D gene: TRBD2; CDR3 protein: CASSAGLAAGIEQYF; CDR3 DNA: TGTGCCAGCAGTGCCGGACTAGCGGCTGGCATCGAGCAGTACTTC
V gene: TRBV6-6; clone size: -; J gene: TRBJ1-5; D gene: TRBD1; CDR3 protein: CASSPGQVIYSNQPQHF; CDR3 DNA: TGTGCCAGCAGTCCGGGACAGGTTATTTATAGCAATCAGCCCCAGCATTTT
V gene: TRBV10-2; clone size: -; J gene: TRBJ2-7; D gene: TRBD2; CDR3 protein: CASSETGTRADEQYF; CDR3 DNA: TGCGCCAGCAGTGAAACCGGGACTAGGGCCGACGAGCAGTACTTC
V gene: TRBV5-8; clone size: -; J gene: TRBJ1-2; D gene: -; CDR3 protein: CASSLEGLAGF; CDR3 DNA: TGTGCCAGCAGCTTGGAGGGACTAGCGGGGTTC
V gene: TRBV7-2; clone size: -; J gene: TRBJ2-7; D gene: TRBD1; CDR3 protein: CASSSQGAFGEQYF; CDR3 DNA: TGTGCCAGCAGCTCCCAGGGGGCGTTTGGGGAGCAGTACTTC
V gene: TRBV7-8; clone size: many; J gene: TRBJ1-2; D gene: -; CDR3 protein: CASSLGGGSYGYTF; CDR3 DNA: TGTGCCAGCAGCTTAGGGGGGGGAAGCTATGGCTACACCTTC
V gene: TRBV20-1; clone size: -; J gene: TRBJ2-5; D gene: TRBD2; CDR3 protein: CSASWLAGGVRETQYF; CDR3 DNA: TGCAGTGCTAGCTGGCTAGCGGGGGGTGTACGGGAGACCCAGTACTTC
V gene: TRBV2; clone size: -; J gene: TRBJ2-5; D gene: TRBD2; CDR3 protein: CASSMGTSIETQYF; CDR3 DNA: TGTGCCAGCAGTATGGGGACTAGTATCGAGACCCAGTACTTC
V gene: TRBV15; clone size: -; J gene: TRBJ1-4; D gene: -; CDR3 protein: CATSQLEGKLFF; CDR3 DNA: TGTGCCACCAGCCAATTGGAGGGAAAACTGTTTTTT
V gene: TRBV15; clone size: few; J gene: TRBJ2-2; D gene: -; CDR3 protein: CATSRDRGTGELFF; CDR3 DNA: TGTGCCACCAGCAGAGATCGGGGCACCGGGGAGCTGTTTTTT